What follows are 23 T cell receptor beta chains derived from one specimen sequenced in a study of OX40 agonist ivuxolimab in advanced cancers. TCRdb keeps only in-frame clones here, not all; method: immunoSEQ multiplex PCR. The table records over 45,000 clones, approximately 90% of them present only once. The specimen was CD4+ or CD8+ T cells sorted from blood, collected in a trial of the OX40 agonist ivuxolimab. Every receptor here comes from an adult with an advanced solid tumor such as melanoma, head and neck, liver or kidney cancer.

The chain has TRBV5-1 and TRBJ2-5; 9 bases match TRBD1. The V gene's germline CDR1 is SGHRS and CDR2 YFSETQ. The CDR3 spans 14 residues. V trimming: 5 bases; J trimming: 3 bases; junction bases outside the gene matches: 5. The CDR3 bases are TGCGCCAGCAGGCCAGGGACAGGGAAAGAGACCCAGTACTTC. Amino acids: CASRPGTGKETQYF. Full variable domain (remainder filled in from reference TRBV5-1 and TRBJ2-5): KAGVTQTPRYLIKTRGQQVTLSCSPISGHRSVSWYQQTPGQGLQFLFEYFSETQRNKGNFPGRFSGRQFSNSRSEMNVSTLELGDSALYLCASRPGTGKETQYFGPGTRLLVL.

This sequence joins TRBV9 and TRBJ2-5; the D gene could be TRBD1 or TRBD2 (5 bases each). The CDR3 sequence is 15 residues long. The V end was cut by 0 bases, the J end by 5 bases, with 14 bases between. Germline CDR1 SGDLS, CDR2 YYNGEE. The CDR3: CASSVEPVWGETQYF. The CDR3 DNA sequence: TGTGCCAGCAGCGTAGAGCCCGTGTGGGGGGAGACCCAGTACTTC.

The CDR3 loop reads CASSDRSPRGNEKLFF. For the CDR3, the DNA is TGTGCCAGCAGTGACAGGTCTCCCCGGGGTAATGAAAAACTGTTTTTT. The chain joins TRBV6-1 to TRBJ1-4; no firm D call. The ends were cut back, 3 bases at V and 4 bases at J, with 15 bases in the middle. The CDR3 is 16 amino acids. Germline CDR1 is MNHNS and CDR2 is SASEGT.

The chain employs TRBV18 and TRBJ2-5; no clear D. This CDR3 contains 14 residues. Germline V gene sequence: CDR1 KGHSH, CDR2 LQKENI. Trimming took 1 base from V and 5 from J, leaving 11 bases between them. CDR3 residues: CASSPRTGGETQYF. CDR3 nucleotide sequence: TGTGCCAGCTCACCACGGACGGGTGGGGAGACCCAGTACTTC.

This clone was counted a single time. The chain links TRBV5-1 to TRBJ2-1; TRBD1 aligns across 8 bases. This CDR3 is built from 16 residues. The germline V gene has CDR1 SGHRS and CDR2 YFSETQ. The junction had 9 bases not matched to a gene; V was cut back by 4 bases and J by 3 bases. The CDR3 DNA follows: TGCGCCAGCAGCCAAAGAGCACAGGGGGGCTACAATGAGCAGTTCTTC. Translation: CASSQRAQGGYNEQFF.

The V gene is TRBV13, the J gene TRBJ2-3; D ambiguous. CDR1 and CDR2 (germline): PRHDT, FYEKMQ (reference sequence). The CDR3 consists of 13 residues. The V and J ends lost 5 bases and 4 bases respectively, with 10 bases between them. CDR3 amino acids: CASSPRSPDTQYF. CDR3 DNA: TGTGCCAGCAGCCCTCGTTCGCCAGATACGCAGTATTTT.

The chain uses TRBV28 and TRBJ2-1; D is unresolved. Germline CDR1 MDHEN, CDR2 SYDVKM. Trimming took 3 bases from V and 2 from J, leaving 2 bases between them. This CDR3 region has 12 residues. In nucleotides, the CDR3 is TGTGCCAGCAGTTTCCCCTACAATGAGCAGTTCTTC. It encodes CASSFPYNEQFF.

The V and J genes are TRBV21-1 and TRBJ1-5; the table gives TRBD1 as D, unverified against the DNA. TRBV21-1 constitutes a pseudogene. This CDR3 has 18 amino acids. For the CDR3, the DNA is TGTGCCAGCAGCCTCTCGGACAGGGGACGCCTTAGCAATCAGCCCCAGCATTTT. Its protein product is CASSLSDRGRLSNQPQHF.

In DNA, the CDR3 is TGCGCCAGCAGCGTGAATAGCCCCAGAACCTACGAGCAGTACTTC. Residues: CASSVNSPRTYEQYF. V is TRBV5-1 and J is TRBJ2-7; unclear D gene. Germline V lookup: CDR1 SGHRS, CDR2 YFSETQ. The length of the CDR3 is 15 residues. Trimming took 4 bases from V and 2 from J, leaving 16 bases between them.

Only one count was recorded for this clone. The chain employs TRBV7-3 and TRBJ1-2; perhaps TRBD1 as D (6 bases). The CDR3 covers 12 residues. Germline lookup yields CDR1 SGHTA and CDR2 FQGTGA. The V gene lost 2 bases and the J gene lost 7 bases, with 8 bases spanning the gap. In nucleotides, the CDR3 is TGTGCCAGCAGCTTATCGACAGGTGGCTACACCTTC. As protein: CASSLSTGGYTF. Complete variable domain (other parts from reference TRBV7-3 and TRBJ1-2): GAGVSQTPSNKVTEKGKYVELRCDPISGHTALYWYRQSLGQGPEFLIYFQGTGAADDSGLPNDRFFAVRPEGSVSTLKIQRTERGDSAVYLCASSLSTGGYTFGSGTRLTVV.

The chain recombines TRBV2 with TRBJ2-2, with no clear D. The CDR3 runs to 11 residues. From germline, CDR1 is SNHLY and CDR2 FYNNEI. With 7 bases removed from V and 3 bases from J, the gap between germline ends came to 3 bases. The CDR3 here is CASKYTGELFF. The CDR3 coding sequence is TGTGCCAGCAAGTACACCGGGGAGCTGTTTTTT.

CDR3 residues: CASSADWGSSSYEQYF. The CDR3 nucleotides read TGTGCCAGCAGTGCGGACTGGGGTTCCAGCTCCTACGAGCAGTACTTC. The rearrangement links TRBV27 to TRBJ2-7, with D perhaps TRBD2 (5 bases). Trimming shortened V by 5 bases and J by 0 bases, and 17 bases separated the two germline ends. Germline-derived CDR1 and CDR2 are MNHEY and SMNVEV (reference sequence). This CDR3 has 16 residues.

This chain joins TRBV18 and TRBJ2-7, with D perhaps given as TRBD1 or TRBD2 (5 bases each). Germline-derived CDR1 and CDR2 are KGHSH and LQKENI. Deletions cut 4 bases from V and 2 bases from J, with 15 bases between. This CDR3 region has 15 residues. The CDR3 nucleotides are TGTGCCAGCTCACTGAACCGGGACGGGACCTACGAGCAGTACTTC. Its protein product is CASSLNRDGTYEQYF.

This sequence joins TRBV6-6 and TRBJ2-1; 8 bases match TRBD1. With 6 bases clipped from V and 3 bases from J, the junction kept 4 bases outside the gene matches. This CDR3 is 14 amino acids long. CDR1 MNHNY and CDR2 SVGAGI come from the germline V gene (reference sequence). The CDR3, as DNA: TGTGCCAGCAGCCAGGGGGCCCTCTACAATGAGCAGTTCTTC. Protein: CASSQGALYNEQFF.

This clone was recorded only once. This sequence joins TRBV5-4 and TRBJ2-2, with D possibly being TRBD2 (6 bases). In germline, CDR1 is SGHNT, CDR2 YYREEE (reference sequence). V was clipped by 4 bases and J by 7 bases, with 20 bases between them. This CDR3 region has 16 residues. The CDR3 loop is CASSQRGGPRGGELFF. CDR3 nucleotide sequence: TGTGCCAGCAGCCAAAGAGGAGGGCCTCGGGGCGGGGAGCTGTTTTTT.

The chain employs TRBV9 and TRBJ2-5; D call uncertain. CDR1 and CDR2 (germline): SGDLS, YYNGEE. V was shortened by 4 bases and J by 1 base, with 5 bases between the two germline ends. The CDR3 has 12 amino acids. The CDR3 is CASSPIQETQYF. In DNA form, the CDR3 reads TGTGCCAGCAGCCCGATCCAAGAGACCCAGTACTTC. Variable domain in full (rest from reference TRBV9 and TRBJ2-5): DSGVTQTPKHLITATGQRVTLRCSPRSGDLSVYWYQQSLDQGLQFLIQYYNGEERAKGNILERFSAQQFPDLHSELNLSSLELGDSALYFCASSPIQETQYFGPGTRLLVL.

The genes are TRBV28 and TRBJ2-1, with D perhaps given as TRBD1 or TRBD2 (7 bases each). Germline CDR1 is MDHEN and CDR2 is SYDVKM. The ends were cut back, 7 bases at V and 5 bases at J, with 15 bases in the middle. The CDR3 has 14 amino acids. CDR3 sequence reads: CASTPGGAHNEQFF. The CDR3 DNA follows: TGTGCCAGCACCCCAGGGGGGGCTCACAATGAGCAGTTCTTC.

The chain joins TRBV11-3 to TRBJ2-1; 13 bases match TRBD2. V shed 0 bases and J 9 bases; nucleotides not matched to a gene: 2. The germline CDR1 and CDR2 sequences are SGHNT and YENEEA. CDR3 size: 15 residues. CDR3 nucleotides: TGTGCCAGCAGCTTAGAGGGACTAGCGGGAAGTGAGCAGTTCTTC. Protein sequence: CASSLEGLAGSEQFF.

The chain is built from TRBV15 and TRBJ2-5; 7 bases are shared with TRBD1. The DNA end favors TRBJ2-7, so the J call may be wrong. The germline gives CDR1 LNHNV, CDR2 YYDKDF (reference sequence). The length of the CDR3 is 16 residues. CDR3: CATSSNRDRLTYEQYF. The CDR3, as DNA: TGTGCCACCAGCAGCAACCGGGACAGACTCACCTACGAGCAGTACTTC.

The chain joins TRBV9 to TRBJ1-5; D remains unclear. The germline CDR1 and CDR2 sequences are SGDLS and YYNGEE. V was cut by 3 bases and J by 9 bases, with 7 bases left in between. The CDR3 is 11 residues long. The CDR3 is CASSDPGPQHF. The CDR3 DNA follows: TGTGCCAGCAGCGACCCGGGGCCCCAGCATTTT. The complete variable domain, with remaining parts taken from reference TRBV9 and TRBJ1-5, reads DSGVTQTPKHLITATGQRVTLRCSPRSGDLSVYWYQQSLDQGLQFLIQYYNGEERAKGNILERFSAQQFPDLHSELNLSSLELGDSALYFCASSDPGPQHFGDGTRLSIL.

The chain links TRBV9 to TRBJ2-7; TRBD1 matches at 12 bases. The length of the CDR3 is 16 residues. V trimming: 4 bases; J trimming: 7 bases; junction bases outside the gene matches: 12. CDR1 and CDR2 (germline): SGDLS, YYNGEE. Here the CDR3 reads CASSLQEGQGAFEQYF. Written as DNA, the CDR3 is TGTGCCAGCAGCTTACAAGAGGGACAGGGGGCTTTTGAGCAGTACTTC.

The gene calls are TRBV15 and TRBJ2-3, with D uncertain. Germline CDR1 reads LNHNV; CDR2 reads YYDKDF (reference sequence). With 0 bases removed from V and 6 bases from J, the gap between germline ends came to 22 bases. The CDR3 spans 18 residues. The CDR3 is CATSRDLAGVSLWDTQYF. For the CDR3, the DNA is TGTGCCACCAGCAGAGACCTCGCTGGAGTAAGCCTCTGGGATACGCAGTATTTT.

Only one count was recorded for this clone. CDR3 sequence (DNA): TGCGCCAGCAGTCAATCGAGGGACAGGGGACGAAAGGAAAACATTCAGTACTTC. Amino acids: CASSQSRDRGRKENIQYF. The chain recombines TRBV23-1 with TRBJ2-4, with 10 bases fitting TRBD1. TRBV23-1 is reported as an ORF; its role is uncertain. There are 18 residues in the CDR3. Trimming cost V 0 bases and J 5 bases; bases outside gene matches: 10.